The 11 T cell receptor beta chains listed next were all sequenced from one sample in a study of blood T cell repertoires in COVID-19. Repertoires were generated with immunoSEQ multiplex PCR, while TCRdb's copy carries only in-frame clones and drops some. The table lists 250,000 to 300,000 clones, 80% to 90% of them singletons. What was sequenced was peripheral blood. The source is a woman aged 25 to 39 with COVID-19, enrolled during active disease.

The chain combines TRBV3-1 (or the pseudogene TRBV3-2) with TRBJ2-1; 10 nucleotides match TRBD2. The CDR3 runs to 15 residues. Trimming at V came to 2 bases and at J to 5 bases, leaving 3 bases not matched to a gene. Germline values: CDR1 LGHDT, CDR2 YNNKEL (reference sequence). CDR3 sequence: CASSQLAGVNNEQFF. CDR3 DNA: TGTGCCAGCAGCCAACTAGCGGGGGTTAACAATGAGCAGTTCTTC.

This clone was observed a handful of times. The CDR3 here is CASGASNQPQHF. The DNA for the CDR3 is TGTGCCAGCGGGGCTAGCAATCAGCCCCAGCATTTT. V gene TRBV2 combines with J gene TRBJ1-5; possible D gene TRBD1, 5 bases. Trimming shortened V by 8 bases and J by 0 bases, and 5 bases separated the two germline ends. Germline lookup yields CDR1 SNHLY and CDR2 FYNNEI. The CDR3 is 12 amino acids.

The chain recombines TRBV10-1 with TRBJ1-2; maybe TRBD1 (5 bases). V lost 0 bases to trimming and J lost 11 bases, with 19 bases between them. The germline gives CDR1 WNHNN, CDR2 SYGVQD (reference sequence). This CDR3 region has 15 residues. CDR3 nucleotide sequence: TGCGCCAGCAGTGAGTCCAGGGATCCAGCCTTTTTTTACACCTTC. Protein: CASSESRDPAFFYTF.

This chain uses TRBV5-6 with TRBJ2-7; 8 nucleotides agree with TRBD1. The V and J ends lost 3 bases and 3 bases, in that order; junction bases with no gene match: 2. The CDR3 extends over 13 amino acids. The germline V gene encodes CDR1 SGHDT and CDR2 YYEEEE. CDR3 residues: CASSYGQGYEQYF. In nucleotides, the CDR3 is TGTGCCAGCAGCTATGGACAGGGCTACGAGCAGTACTTC. Complete variable domain (other parts from reference TRBV5-6 and TRBJ2-7): DAGVTQSPTHLIKTRGQQVTLRCSPKSGHDTVSWYQQALGQGPQFIFQYYEEEERQRGNFPDRFSGHQFPNYSSELNVNALLLGDSALYLCASSYGQGYEQYFGPGTRLTVT.

V is TRBV7-6 and J is TRBJ2-7, with a tentative D call TRBD1 (5 bases). The germline CDR1 and CDR2 sequences are SGHVS and FNYEAQ. V was cut by 2 bases and J by 4 bases, with 12 bases left in between. The CDR3 is 14 amino acids. The CDR3, as DNA: TGTGCCAGCAGCTTACAGGGTATGGGGTACGAGCAGTACTTC. Its translation: CASSLQGMGYEQYF.

The chain employs TRBV10-2 and TRBJ2-7; 7 bases are a match to TRBD1. CDR1 is WSHSY and CDR2 is SAAADI in the germline V gene. This CDR3 has 15 residues. V shed 0 bases and J 6 bases; nucleotides not matched to a gene: 8. The CDR3 DNA reads as TGCGCCAGCAGTGAGTCGGGACAGCTTAGTCCCGAGCAGTACTTC. It codes for CASSESGQLSPEQYF.

The V and J genes are TRBV29-1 and TRBJ2-7; D unresolved. The germline gives CDR1 SQVTM, CDR2 ANQGSEA. V dropped 2 bases and J dropped 2 bases, with 16 bases sitting between them. This CDR3 is built from 15 residues. As DNA, the CDR3 is TGCAGCGTTGAATCCTCGCCCCCTCTAACCTACGAGCAGTACTTC. Residues: CSVESSPPLTYEQYF.

This chain joins TRBV27 and TRBJ1-6, with D unresolved. The germline V gene has CDR1 MNHEY and CDR2 SMNVEV (reference sequence). The V gene lost 2 bases and the J gene lost 7 bases, with 18 bases spanning the gap. There are 17 residues in the CDR3. The CDR3 region is CASSLRTRIAANSPLHF. CDR3 sequence (DNA): TGTGCCAGCAGTTTACGCACGAGAATAGCCGCCAATTCACCCCTCCACTTT.

This chain uses TRBV11-3 with TRBJ1-1, with D possibly matching TRBD1 (5 bases). This CDR3 contains 17 residues. Germline assignment: CDR1 SGHNT and CDR2 YENEEA. V gave up 3 bases and J gave up 4 bases, with 21 bases separating them. Here the CDR3 reads CASSLGGTMLRITEAFF. CDR3 nucleotide sequence: TGTGCCAGCAGCTTGGGGGGGACTATGCTAAGGATCACTGAAGCTTTCTTT.

V usage is TRBV5-5 and J usage is TRBJ1-3; 9 bases align to TRBD1. Trimming took 7 bases from V and 2 from J; bases not matched to a gene: 4. The CDR3 contains 14 residues. Germline-derived CDR1 and CDR2 are SGHKS and YYEKEE (reference sequence). The CDR3 is CASGGQGPGNTIYF. The CDR3 DNA reads as TGTGCCAGCGGGGGACAGGGCCCTGGAAACACCATATATTTT. Full variable domain (remainder filled in from reference TRBV5-5 and TRBJ1-3): DAGVTQSPTHLIKTRGQQVTLRCSPISGHKSVSWYQQVLGQGPQFIFQYYEKEERGRGNFPDRFSARQFPNYSSELNVNALLLGDSALYLCASGGQGPGNTIYFGEGSWLTVV.

The V and J genes are TRBV6-5 and TRBJ2-1; 8 bases are a match to TRBD1. Germline loops: CDR1 MNHEY, CDR2 SVGAGI. The CDR3 contains 14 residues. J was trimmed by 8 bases and V by 5 bases; bases with no gene match: 8. The CDR3 is CASSMTGAWDEQFF. CDR3 DNA: TGTGCCAGCAGTATGACAGGGGCGTGGGATGAGCAGTTCTTC.